This paragraph reports one T cell receptor (beta chain). The target of this receptor is not known. Within one base of it there is no much larger clone, and no base qualities were kept. TCRbeta CDR3 regions were amplified from genomic DNA using the immunoSEQ Assay, a bias-controlled multiplex PCR. In the authors' own workflow: The number of nucleated cells in each sample was estimated by amplification of reference gene primers within the assay. To quantify the absolute abundance of each unique TCRbeta CDR3 rearrangement, sequence reads were collapsed and filtered. For each sample, productive Simpson clonality was calculated as the square root of Simpson's diversity index over productive rearrangements. TCRdb carries this immuneACCESS record with in-frame sequences only. Its versions omit some clonotypes, under half of them owing to an unresolved V gene in the studies checked, with the rest unexplained. For V, J and clone size, that table is used; D and trimming come from the DNA. For this sample there are around 300,000 clones; about 87% appear just once. The ten most abundant clones make up around 3% of the sample.

This specimen belongs to a study of blood T cell repertoires in COVID-19 (dated by TCRdb to the early 2020s). A note on the overall study: Samples from collaborators originated in the United States, Italy and Spain and spanned both the acute and convalescent phases of COVID-19. The samples were drawn from two sources: the first 160 participants of the ongoing ImmuneRACE study, and 1,000 to 1,500 subjects contributed by 6 global collaborators. The material from the prospective study consisted of cDNA or gDNA derived from T cells, B-cell-depleted T cells, or PBMCs. The dataset comprised deeply sampled blood TCRbeta repertoires from subjects exposed to, actively infected with, or recovered from COVID-19. A freely available public database, intended as a resource for researchers studying the immune response to SARS-CoV-2, is where the repertoires were released. Where available, HLA class I and class II types were obtained from metadata supplied by the sample provider rather than from assay-based typing. A de-identified subject ID, COVID-19 status, age in years and sex were almost always included in the sample metadata. The study at large found these results: How much clinical and demographic metadata was included differed by source and by participant, and the metadata was provided uncurated.

Enrolling through a virtual design, the prospective study's participants ranged in age from roughly 18 to 95 years and lived across 20 to 30 United States geographic areas. In the prospective study, participants were assigned to cohorts based on the clinical history participants reported in a screening survey and a study questionnaire. ImmuneRACE Cohort 3 recovered participants were defined by two consecutive negative NP/OP PCR tests, healthcare professional clearance, or symptom resolution. In the prospective study, mobile phlebotomists collected whole blood, serum and a nasopharyngeal or oropharyngeal swab from each participant. Additional blood draws and questionnaires over an approximately two-month period could optionally be provided by prospective study participants. Blood samples from the prospective study were shipped frozen or at room temperature prior to DNA extraction. CDR1 and CDR2 (LGHNA, YSLEER) derive from the germline V gene. V is cut by 0 bases and J by 1 base, and the space between the germline ends is 10 bases. The CDR3 measures 16 amino acids from cysteine to phenylalanine. The read is trimmed to its CDR3 DNA, 48 bases read in frame from base 1.

Sequences were obtained from PBMCs or T cells enriched from blood (not recorded which). The receptor's source is a woman between 50 and 59 years old who had recovered from COVID-19. The receptor chain draws on TRBV4-3 and TRBJ2-1; TRBD1 is a weak D gene call, 5 bases matching. The nucleotides read TGCGCCAGCAGCCAAGATAGGGGCCTATCCTACAATGAGCAGTTCTTC. Its protein reads: CASSQDRGLSYNEQFF.